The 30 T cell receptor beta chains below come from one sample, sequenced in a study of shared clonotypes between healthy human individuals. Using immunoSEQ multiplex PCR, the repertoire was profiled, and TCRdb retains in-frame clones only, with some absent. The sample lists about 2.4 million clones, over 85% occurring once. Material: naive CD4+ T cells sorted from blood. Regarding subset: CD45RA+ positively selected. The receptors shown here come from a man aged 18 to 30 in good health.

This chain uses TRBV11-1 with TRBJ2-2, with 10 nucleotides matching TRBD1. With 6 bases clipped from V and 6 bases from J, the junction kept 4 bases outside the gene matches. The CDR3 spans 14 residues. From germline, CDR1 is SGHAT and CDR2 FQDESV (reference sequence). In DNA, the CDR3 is TGTGCCAGCAGGTCCGGGACAGGGGCCGGGGAGCTGTTTTTT. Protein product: CASRSGTGAGELFF.

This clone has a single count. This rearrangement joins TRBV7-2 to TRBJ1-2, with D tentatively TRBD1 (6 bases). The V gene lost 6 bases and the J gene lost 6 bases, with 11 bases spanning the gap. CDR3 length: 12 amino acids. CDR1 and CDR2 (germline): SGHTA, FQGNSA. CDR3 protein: CASRRAGDGYTF. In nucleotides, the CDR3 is TGTGCCAGCAGGCGGGCAGGGGATGGCTACACCTTC. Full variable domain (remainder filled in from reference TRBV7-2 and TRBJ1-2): GAGVSQSPSNKVTEKGKDVELRCDPISGHTALYWYRQSLGQGLEFLIYFQGNSAPDKSGLPSDRFSAERTGGSVSTLTIQRTQQEDSAVYLCASRRAGDGYTFGSGTRLTVV.

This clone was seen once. The CDR3 region has the DNA TGTGCCAGCAGGGCCTTCTGGCGGGAGGATCTCGAGCAGTACTTC. This gives the protein CASRAFWREDLEQYF. The rearrangement uses TRBV5-6 and TRBJ2-7, with 8 nucleotides matching TRBD2. Germline CDR1 is SGHDT and CDR2 is YYEEEE. This CDR3 region has 15 residues. The V segment lost 5 bases and the J segment 6 bases; nucleotides outside the gene matches: 13.

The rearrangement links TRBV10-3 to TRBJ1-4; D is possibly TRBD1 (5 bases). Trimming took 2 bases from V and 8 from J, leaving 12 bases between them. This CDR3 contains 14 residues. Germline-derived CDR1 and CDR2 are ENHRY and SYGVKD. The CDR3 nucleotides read TGTGCCATCAGTGAGGGTCAGGGTTTAGAAAAACTGTTTTTT. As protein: CAISEGQGLEKLFF.

The CDR3 is CASSSGASNYGYTF. The CDR3 region has the DNA TGTGCCAGCAGCTCCGGGGCTAGTAACTATGGCTACACCTTC. The chain uses TRBV28 and TRBJ1-2; possibly TRBD1 for D (5 bases). Germline CDR1 and CDR2: MDHEN and SYDVKM. This CDR3 comprises 14 residues. V lost 6 bases to trimming and J lost 1 base, with 12 bases between them.

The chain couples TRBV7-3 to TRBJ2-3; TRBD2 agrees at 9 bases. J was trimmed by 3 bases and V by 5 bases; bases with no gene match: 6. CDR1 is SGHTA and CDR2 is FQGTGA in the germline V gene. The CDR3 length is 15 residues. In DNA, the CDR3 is TGTGCCAGCAGCCAAACTAGCGGGCGAACAGATACGCAGTATTTT. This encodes CASSQTSGRTDTQYF.

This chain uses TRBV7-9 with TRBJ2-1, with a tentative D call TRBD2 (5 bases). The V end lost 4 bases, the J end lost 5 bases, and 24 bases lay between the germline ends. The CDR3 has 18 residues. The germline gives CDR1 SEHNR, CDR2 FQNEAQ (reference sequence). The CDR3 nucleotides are TGTGCCAGCAGCTCCTTACATGGCCGGAACTCGCGGGACAATGAGCAGTTCTTC. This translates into CASSSLHGRNSRDNEQFF.

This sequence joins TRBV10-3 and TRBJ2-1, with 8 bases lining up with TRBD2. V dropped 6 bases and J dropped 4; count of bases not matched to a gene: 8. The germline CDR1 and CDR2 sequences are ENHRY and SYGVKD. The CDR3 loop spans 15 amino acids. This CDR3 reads CAIRGSGGDYNEQFF. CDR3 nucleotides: TGTGCCATCAGGGGGAGCGGGGGAGATTACAATGAGCAGTTCTTC.

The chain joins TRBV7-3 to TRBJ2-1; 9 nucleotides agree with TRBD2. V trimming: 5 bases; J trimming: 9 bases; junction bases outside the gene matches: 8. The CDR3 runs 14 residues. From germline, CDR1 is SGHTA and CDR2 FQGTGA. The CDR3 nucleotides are TGTGCCAGCAGCACGGGACTAGCTGGTCTTGAGCAGTTCTTC. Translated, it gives CASSTGLAGLEQFF. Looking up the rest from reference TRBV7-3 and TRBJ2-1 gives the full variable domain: GAGVSQTPSNKVTEKGKYVELRCDPISGHTALYWYRQSLGQGPEFLIYFQGTGAADDSGLPNDRFFAVRPEGSVSTLKIQRTERGDSAVYLCASSTGLAGLEQFFGPGTRLTVL.

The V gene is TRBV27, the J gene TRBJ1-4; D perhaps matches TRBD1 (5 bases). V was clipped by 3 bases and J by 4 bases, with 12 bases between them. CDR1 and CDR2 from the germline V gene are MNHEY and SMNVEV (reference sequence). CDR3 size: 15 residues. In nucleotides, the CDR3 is TGTGCCAGCAGTTTGTCGGGACGGAGTAATGAAAAACTGTTTTTT. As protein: CASSLSGRSNEKLFF.

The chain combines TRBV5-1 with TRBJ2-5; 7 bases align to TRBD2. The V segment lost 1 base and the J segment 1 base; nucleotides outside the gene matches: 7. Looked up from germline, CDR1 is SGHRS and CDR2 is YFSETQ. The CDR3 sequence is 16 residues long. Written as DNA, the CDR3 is TGCGCCAGCAGCTTGTCTAGCGGAGCCCCCCAAGAGACCCAGTACTTC. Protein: CASSLSSGAPQETQYF.

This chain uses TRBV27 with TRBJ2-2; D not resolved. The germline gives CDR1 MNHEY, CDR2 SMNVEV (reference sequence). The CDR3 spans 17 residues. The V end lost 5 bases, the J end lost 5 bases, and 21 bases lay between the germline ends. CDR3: CASSPRALDLGTGELFF. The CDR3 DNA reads TGTGCCAGCAGTCCCCGCGCGTTGGACCTGGGGACCGGGGAGCTGTTTTTT.

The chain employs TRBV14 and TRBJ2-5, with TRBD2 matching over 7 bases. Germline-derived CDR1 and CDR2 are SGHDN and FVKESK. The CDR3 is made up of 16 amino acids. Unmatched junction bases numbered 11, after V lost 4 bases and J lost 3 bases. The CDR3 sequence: CASSPIWEGDKETQYF. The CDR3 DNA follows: TGTGCCAGCAGCCCCATCTGGGAGGGAGATAAAGAGACCCAGTACTTC.

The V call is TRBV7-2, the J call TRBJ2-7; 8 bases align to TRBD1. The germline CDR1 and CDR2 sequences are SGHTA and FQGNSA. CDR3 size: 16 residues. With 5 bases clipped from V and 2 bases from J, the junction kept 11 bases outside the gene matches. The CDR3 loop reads CASSPQGAGETYEQYF. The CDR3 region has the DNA TGTGCCAGCAGCCCTCAGGGGGCGGGTGAAACCTACGAGCAGTACTTC.

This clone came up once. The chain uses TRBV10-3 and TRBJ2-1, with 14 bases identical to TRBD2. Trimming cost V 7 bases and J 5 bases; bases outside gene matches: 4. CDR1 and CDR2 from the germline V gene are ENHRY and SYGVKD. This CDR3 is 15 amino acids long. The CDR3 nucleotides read TGTGCCATCACCCCGGGACTAGCGGGGGACAATGAGCAGTTCTTC. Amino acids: CAITPGLAGDNEQFF.

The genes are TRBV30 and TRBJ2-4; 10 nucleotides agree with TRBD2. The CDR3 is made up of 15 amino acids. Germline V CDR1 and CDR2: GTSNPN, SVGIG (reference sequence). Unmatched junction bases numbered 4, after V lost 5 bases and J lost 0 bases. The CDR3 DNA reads TGTGCCTGGGGACTAGCGGAACAAGCCAAAAACATTCAGTACTTC. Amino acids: CAWGLAEQAKNIQYF.

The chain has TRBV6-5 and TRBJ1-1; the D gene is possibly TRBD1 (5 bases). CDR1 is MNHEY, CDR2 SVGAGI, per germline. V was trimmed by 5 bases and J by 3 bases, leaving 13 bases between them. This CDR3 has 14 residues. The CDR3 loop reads CASSPGGGDTEAFF. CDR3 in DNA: TGTGCCAGCAGTCCGGGGGGGGGAGACACTGAAGCTTTCTTT.

The CDR3 protein is CASSLAAEGWGGYTF. The DNA of the CDR3 is TGTGCCAGCAGCTTGGCGGCGGAGGGATGGGGTGGCTACACCTTC. The V gene is TRBV5-4, the J gene TRBJ1-2; D ambiguous. The V end was cut by 0 bases, the J end by 7 bases, with 16 bases between. CDR1 SGHNT and CDR2 YYREEE come from the germline V gene (reference sequence). CDR3 size: 15 residues.

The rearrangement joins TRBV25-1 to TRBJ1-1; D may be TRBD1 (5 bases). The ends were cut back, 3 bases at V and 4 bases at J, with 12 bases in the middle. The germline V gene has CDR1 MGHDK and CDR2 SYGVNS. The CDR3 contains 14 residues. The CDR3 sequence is CASSDTGRRTEAFF. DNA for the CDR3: TGTGCCAGCAGTGATACGGGGCGTCGCACTGAAGCTTTCTTT.

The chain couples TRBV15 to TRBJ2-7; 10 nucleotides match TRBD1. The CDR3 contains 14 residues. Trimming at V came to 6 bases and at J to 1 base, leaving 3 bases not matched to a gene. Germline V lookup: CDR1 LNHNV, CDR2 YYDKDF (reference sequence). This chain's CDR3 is CATSPGQGSYEQYF. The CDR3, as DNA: TGTGCCACCAGTCCGGGACAGGGGTCCTACGAGCAGTACTTC.

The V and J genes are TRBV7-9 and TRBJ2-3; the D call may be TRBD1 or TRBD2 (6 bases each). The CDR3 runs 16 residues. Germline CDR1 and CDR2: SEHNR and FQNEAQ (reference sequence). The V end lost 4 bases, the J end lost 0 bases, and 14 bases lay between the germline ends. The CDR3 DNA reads TGTGCCAGCAGCTCACAGGGAGGACTTAGCACAGATACGCAGTATTTT. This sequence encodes CASSSQGGLSTDTQYF.

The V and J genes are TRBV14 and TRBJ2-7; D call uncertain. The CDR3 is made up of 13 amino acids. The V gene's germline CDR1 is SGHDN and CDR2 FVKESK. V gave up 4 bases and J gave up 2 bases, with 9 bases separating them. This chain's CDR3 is CASSPRSPYEQYF. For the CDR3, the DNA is TGTGCCAGCAGCCCGCGTTCCCCCTACGAGCAGTACTTC.

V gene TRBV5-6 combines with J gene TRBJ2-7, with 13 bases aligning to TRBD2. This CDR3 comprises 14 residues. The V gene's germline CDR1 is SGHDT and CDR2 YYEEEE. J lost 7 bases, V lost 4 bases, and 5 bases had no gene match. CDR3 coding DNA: TGTGCCAGCAGCCCGGGACTAGCGGGAAGGGAGCAGTACTTC. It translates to CASSPGLAGREQYF. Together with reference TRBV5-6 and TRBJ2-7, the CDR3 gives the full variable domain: DAGVTQSPTHLIKTRGQQVTLRCSPKSGHDTVSWYQQALGQGPQFIFQYYEEEERQRGNFPDRFSGHQFPNYSSELNVNALLLGDSALYLCASSPGLAGREQYFGPGTRLTVT.

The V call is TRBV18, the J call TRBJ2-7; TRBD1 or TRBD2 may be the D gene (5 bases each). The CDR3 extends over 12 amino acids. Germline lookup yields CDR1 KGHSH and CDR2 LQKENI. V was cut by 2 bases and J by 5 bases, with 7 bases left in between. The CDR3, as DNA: TGTGCCAGCTCACCAATGGGGGACGAGCAGTACTTC. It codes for CASSPMGDEQYF.

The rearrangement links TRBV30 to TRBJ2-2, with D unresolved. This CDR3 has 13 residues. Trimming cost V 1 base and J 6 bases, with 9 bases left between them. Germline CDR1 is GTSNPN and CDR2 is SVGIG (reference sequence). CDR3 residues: CAWSGSWAGELFF. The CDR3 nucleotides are TGTGCCTGGAGTGGATCGTGGGCCGGGGAGCTGTTTTTT.

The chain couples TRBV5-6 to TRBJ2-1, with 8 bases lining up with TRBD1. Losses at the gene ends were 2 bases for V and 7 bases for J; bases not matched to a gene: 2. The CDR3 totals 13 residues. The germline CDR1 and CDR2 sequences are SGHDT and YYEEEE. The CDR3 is CASSFQGANEQFF. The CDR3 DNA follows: TGTGCCAGCAGCTTCCAGGGGGCAAATGAGCAGTTCTTC.

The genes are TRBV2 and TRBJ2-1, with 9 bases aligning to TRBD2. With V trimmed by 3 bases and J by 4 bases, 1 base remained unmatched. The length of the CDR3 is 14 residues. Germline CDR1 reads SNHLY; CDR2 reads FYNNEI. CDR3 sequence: CASSDLAGYNEQFF. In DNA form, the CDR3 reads TGTGCCAGCAGTGACCTAGCGGGGTACAATGAGCAGTTCTTC.

CDR3: CAINGGLSYEQYF. The CDR3 nucleotides read TGTGCCATCAATGGAGGTCTTTCCTACGAGCAGTACTTC. V gene TRBV10-3 combines with J gene TRBJ2-7; D perhaps matches TRBD2 (5 bases). The CDR3 loop spans 13 amino acids. The V gene lost 7 bases and the J gene lost 1 base, with 11 bases spanning the gap. CDR1 and CDR2 from the germline V gene are ENHRY and SYGVKD.

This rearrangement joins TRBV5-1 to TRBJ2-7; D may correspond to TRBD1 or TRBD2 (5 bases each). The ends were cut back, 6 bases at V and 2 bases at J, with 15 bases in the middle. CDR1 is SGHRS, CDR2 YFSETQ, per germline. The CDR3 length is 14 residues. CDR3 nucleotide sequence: TGCGCCAGCAATCCTCGGGGACCGGCCTACGAGCAGTACTTC. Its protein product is CASNPRGPAYEQYF.

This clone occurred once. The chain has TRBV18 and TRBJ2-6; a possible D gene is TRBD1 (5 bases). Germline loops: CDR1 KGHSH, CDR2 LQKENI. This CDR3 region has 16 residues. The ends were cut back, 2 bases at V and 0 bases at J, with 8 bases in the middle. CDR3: CASSPRGTSGANVLTF. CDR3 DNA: TGTGCCAGCTCACCAAGGGGCACCTCTGGGGCCAACGTCCTGACTTTC.